The T cell receptor (beta chain) under discussion was sequenced for a study of blood T cell repertoires in COVID-19. Original processing methods: It was from reference gene primer amplification that nucleated cell counts were estimated. This table comes from immunoSEQ multiplex PCR, and its TCRdb copy is limited to in-frame clones, with some not included. The V and J calls and the clone size are those of that table, but D and trimming were determined from the DNA. The sample shows roughly 220,000 clones, 81% of them seen only once. The CDR3 loop spans 14 amino acids. The germline CDR1 and CDR2 sequences are KGHSH and LQKENI. V was trimmed by 4 bases and J by 1 base, leaving 10 bases between them.

The chain uses TRBV18 and TRBJ1-1, with TRBD1 as a possible D gene (5 bases). The TCR sequence derives from an elderly woman with COVID-19, enrolled during active disease. What was sequenced was peripheral blood. Here the CDR3 DNA reads TGTGCCAGCTCACGGGGGGAAGCGAACACTGAAGCTTTCTTT. Encoded protein: CASSRGEANTEAFF.